The TCR beta chain under discussion was sequenced for a study of blood T cell repertoires in COVID-19. Study in general: Sites in the United States, Italy and Spain provided acute and convalescent COVID-19 samples.

Looked up from germline, CDR1 is SQVTM and CDR2 is ANQGSEA. The CDR3 length is 14 residues. Deletions cut 6 bases from V and 1 base from J, with 15 bases between. The authors' processing: Estimated nucleated cell counts came from reference gene primer amplification. Profiled with immunoSEQ multiplex PCR; TCRdb holds only in-frame clones, not every one. For V, J and clone size, that table is used; D and trimming come from the DNA. Among approximately 440,000 clones listed, 80% to 95% were seen once. This TCR came from a man aged 18 to 29 who had recovered from COVID-19. The chain links TRBV29-1 to TRBJ1-1; no clear D gene. The source material was PBMCs or T cells enriched from blood (not recorded which). The CDR3: CSVALDNPNTEAFF. CDR3 bases: TGCAGCGTCGCTTTAGACAACCCGAACACTGAAGCTTTCTTT.